The 15 T cell receptor beta chains reported below all come from one sample, sequenced in a study of response to subunit inactivated influenza vaccine. TCRdb independently ran MiXCR on the RT-PCR reads; one entry per CDR3 protein. The repertoire has 450,000 to 600,000 distinct CDR3 sequences, 6% to 9% of them found once; the top ten carry 13%. The sequencing used PBMCs from blood, collected around 2 years after vaccination. The receptor set was obtained from a man between 50 and 75 years old who received an inactivated influenza vaccine.

The V and J genes are TRBV11-2 and TRBJ2-7; D not resolved. There are 13 residues in the CDR3. V was shortened by 5 bases and J by 5 bases, with 13 bases between the two germline ends. Germline CDR1 is SGHAT and CDR2 is FQNNGV. The CDR3 region is CASSVGPTDEQYF. CDR3 DNA: TGTGCCAGCAGCGTCGGCCCTACGGACGAGCAGTACTTC.

The chain couples TRBV7-9 to TRBJ2-5; D remains unclear. V was cut by 2 bases and J by 5 bases, with 9 bases left in between. The CDR3 runs to 13 residues. The germline gives CDR1 SEHNR, CDR2 FQNEAQ (reference sequence). CDR3 coding DNA: TGTGCCAGCAGCTTATATCTTGCGGAGACCCAGTACTTC. Residues: CASSLYLAETQYF.

The chain couples TRBV18 to TRBJ2-3; 8 nucleotides match TRBD2. Germline-derived CDR1 and CDR2 are KGHSH and LQKENI. The J segment lost 0 bases and the V segment lost 2 bases, leaving 4 bases of the junction unmatched. The CDR3 sequence is 16 residues long. The CDR3 reads CASSPLASGSTDTQYF. The CDR3 DNA sequence: TGTGCCAGCTCACCATTGGCTAGCGGGAGCACAGATACGCAGTATTTT.

At least ten counts were recorded for this clonotype. The genes are TRBV5-6 and TRBJ2-4; no reliable D call. The CDR3 runs 12 residues. Per germline, CDR1 SGHDT and CDR2 YYEEEE. Trimming removed 0 bases from V and 8 bases from J, with 6 bases in between. The CDR3: CASSLGQDIQYF. The CDR3 DNA sequence: TGTGCCAGCAGCTTGGGGCAAGACATTCAGTACTTC. The full variable domain, with the rest looked up from reference TRBV5-6 and TRBJ2-4, is DAGVTQSPTHLIKTRGQQVTLRCSPKSGHDTVSWYQQALGQGPQFIFQYYEEEERQRGNFPDRFSGHQFPNYSSELNVNALLLGDSALYLCASSLGQDIQYFGAGTRLSVL.

This clonotype was detected only a few times. CDR3 bases: TGTGCCAGCAGTCCCTTTGTCTCCGGGGAGCTGTTTTTT. Translating it yields CASSPFVSGELFF. The chain combines TRBV12-3 or TRBV12-4 with TRBJ2-2; no firm D call. V lost 5 bases to trimming and J lost 6 bases, with 10 bases between them. The CDR3 sequence is 13 residues long.

The V call is TRBV7-2, the J call TRBJ2-7; possible D gene TRBD2, 6 bases. V lost 4 bases to trimming and J lost 1 base, with 11 bases between them. Germline V CDR1 and CDR2: SGHTA, FQGNSA. This CDR3 contains 14 residues. The CDR3 DNA reads as TGTGCCAGCAGCTCCTATAGCGGTTCCTACGAGCAGTACTTC. Its protein is CASSSYSGSYEQYF.

The chain employs TRBV18 and TRBJ2-1, with 10 bases lining up with TRBD2. CDR3 length: 15 residues. Trimming at V came to 3 bases and at J to 9 bases, leaving 8 bases not matched to a gene. Per the germline V gene, CDR1 is KGHSH and CDR2 is LQKENI. As DNA, the CDR3 is TGTGCCAGCTCACCCTCCAGCGGGGGGGCGACTGAGCAGTTCTTC. Protein product: CASSPSSGGATEQFF. The whole variable domain, remainder taken from reference TRBV18 and TRBJ2-1, is NAGVMQNPRHLVRRRGQEARLRCSPMKGHSHVYWYRQLPEEGLKFMVYLQKENIIDESGMPKERFSAEFPKEGPSILRIQQVVRGDSAAYFCASSPSSGGATEQFFGPGTRLTVL.

CDR3 sequence reads: CASSFLLRGGLGEQFF. The CDR3 nucleotides are TGTGCCAGCAGCTTTCTCCTCCGGGGGGGCCTCGGTGAGCAGTTCTTC. The rearrangement links TRBV7-2 to TRBJ2-1; 8 bases are a match to TRBD2. The length of the CDR3 is 16 residues. V shed 3 bases and J 9 bases; nucleotides not matched to a gene: 13. Germline CDR1 and CDR2: SGHTA and FQGNSA. The full variable domain, its missing parts supplied by reference TRBV7-2 and TRBJ2-1, is GAGVSQSPSNKVTEKGKDVELRCDPISGHTALYWYRQSLGQGLEFLIYFQGNSAPDKSGLPSDRFSAERTGGSVSTLTIQRTQQEDSAVYLCASSFLLRGGLGEQFFGPGTRLTVL.

This clonotype was observed a handful of times. The gene calls are TRBV28 and TRBJ2-1; 11 bases map to TRBD2. Germline loops: CDR1 MDHEN, CDR2 SYDVKM. V lost 5 bases, J lost 3 bases, and 9 bases stayed unmatched. This CDR3 is 17 amino acids long. CDR3 amino acids: CASSTVQGLADYNEQFF. Written as DNA, the CDR3 is TGTGCCAGCAGTACGGTCCAGGGACTAGCGGACTACAATGAGCAGTTCTTC. Looking up the rest from reference TRBV28 and TRBJ2-1 gives the full variable domain: DVKVTQSSRYLVKRTGEKVFLECVQDMDHENMFWYRQDPGLGLRLIYFSYDVKMKEKGDIPEGYSVSREKKERFSLILESASTNQTSMYLCASSTVQGLADYNEQFFGPGTRLTVL.

This chain joins TRBV20-1 and TRBJ2-1; 14 nucleotides align to TRBD2. In germline, CDR1 is DFQATT, CDR2 SNEGSKA (reference sequence). This CDR3 is built from 15 residues. Trimming took 3 bases from V and 3 from J; bases not matched to a gene: 1. The chain's CDR3 is CSASGTSGSYNEQFF. The CDR3 DNA sequence: TGCAGTGCTAGTGGGACTAGCGGGAGCTACAATGAGCAGTTCTTC.

V usage is TRBV6-2 or TRBV6-3 and J usage is TRBJ2-1; D may be TRBD2 (7 bases). Trimming shortened V by 6 bases and J by 8 bases, and 17 bases separated the two germline ends. Germline CDR1 reads MNHEY; CDR2 reads SVGEGT. The CDR3 sequence is 14 residues long. CDR3 protein: CASRIRGGLDEQFF. The CDR3 DNA sequence: TGTGCCAGCAGAATAAGGGGGGGGTTGGATGAGCAGTTCTTC.

This chain joins TRBV11-2 and TRBJ1-1; D is ambiguous. Looked up from germline, CDR1 is SGHAT and CDR2 is FQNNGV. V dropped 9 bases and J dropped 4 bases, with 12 bases sitting between them. This CDR3 is 12 amino acids long. DNA for the CDR3: TGTGCCAGTACCCCAGTGGGCACTGAAGCTTTCTTT. Translation: CASTPVGTEAFF.

V and J are TRBV29-1 and TRBJ1-2; 8 nucleotides match TRBD1. The junction had 4 bases not matched to a gene; V was cut back by 6 bases and J by 4 bases. The CDR3 sequence is 12 residues long. Germline V gene sequence: CDR1 SQVTM, CDR2 ANQGSEA. The CDR3 DNA sequence: TGCAGCGTCGCACAGGGGGTCTATGGCTACACCTTC. Protein: CSVAQGVYGYTF.

This clonotype has more than one count but fewer than ten. This chain links TRBV7-9 with TRBJ2-1, with D perhaps TRBD2 (5 bases). The CDR3 covers 13 residues. V shed 5 bases and J shed 5 bases, with 10 bases lying between them. Looked up from germline, CDR1 is SEHNR and CDR2 is FQNEAQ (reference sequence). CDR3: CASSPSGDNEQFF. CDR3 nucleotides: TGTGCCAGCAGCCCCTCCGGGGACAATGAGCAGTTCTTC.

The chain couples TRBV11-2 to TRBJ2-2, with 10 nucleotides matching TRBD2. The ends lost 6 bases at V and 6 bases at J; junction bases unmatched: 7. This CDR3 contains 15 residues. Per the germline V gene, CDR1 is SGHAT and CDR2 is FQNNGV. The CDR3 region has the DNA TGTGCCAGCAGTCGCAGCGGGGGGGCCTCCGGGGAGCTGTTTTTT. Translating it yields CASSRSGGASGELFF.